This T cell receptor (beta chain) was sequenced for a study of blood T cells in healthy people across ages. Study observations and caveats: Researchers said unsorted PBMCs prevented a conclusive naive versus antigen-experienced comparison.

Notes on this clonotype: The antigen is undetermined.

This CDR3 spans 18 amino acids. Germline loops: CDR1 MDHEN, CDR2 SYDVKM. Germline trimming cut 3 bases from V and 5 bases from J; bases unmatched to any gene: 11. Alongside a J-beta primer mix, a sample-barcoded 5' primer served in a second PCR lasting about 7 to 12 cycles. TCRdb reprocessed the 5' RACE reads with MiXCR, giving one entry per CDR3 protein. The sample yields about 840,000 distinct CDR3 sequences, about 28% seen once. These records were also assigned to another study, of T cells of mothers and their children.

This sequence was found in a woman between 40 and 50 years old in good health. Sequencing used blood. The chain recombines TRBV28 with TRBJ2-3; 13 nucleotides match TRBD2. CDR3 nucleotide sequence: TGTGCCAGCAGTTTCCTCTCCTTACTAGCGGGGGGGTTAGATACGCAGTATTTT. Its translation: CASSFLSLLAGGLDTQYF.